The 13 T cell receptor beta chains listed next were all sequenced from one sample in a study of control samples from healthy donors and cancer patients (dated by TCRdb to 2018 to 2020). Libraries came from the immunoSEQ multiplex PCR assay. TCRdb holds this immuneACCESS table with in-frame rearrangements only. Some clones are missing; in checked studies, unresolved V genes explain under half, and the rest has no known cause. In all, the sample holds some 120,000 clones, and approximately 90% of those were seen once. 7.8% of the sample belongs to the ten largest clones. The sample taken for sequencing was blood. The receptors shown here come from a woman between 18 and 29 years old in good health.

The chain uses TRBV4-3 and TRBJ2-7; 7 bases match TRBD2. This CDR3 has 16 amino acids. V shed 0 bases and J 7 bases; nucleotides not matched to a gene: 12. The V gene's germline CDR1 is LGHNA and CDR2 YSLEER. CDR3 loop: CASSQESFRGVKEQYF. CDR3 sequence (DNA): TGCGCCAGCAGCCAAGAGTCGTTTCGGGGGGTTAAAGAGCAGTACTTC.

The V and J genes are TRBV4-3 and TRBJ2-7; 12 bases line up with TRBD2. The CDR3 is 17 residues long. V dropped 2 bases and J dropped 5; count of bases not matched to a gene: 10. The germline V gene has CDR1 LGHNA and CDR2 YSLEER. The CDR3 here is CASSQTPGTSGLDEQYF. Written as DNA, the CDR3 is TGCGCCAGCAGCCAAACCCCCGGGACTAGCGGGTTGGACGAGCAGTACTTC.

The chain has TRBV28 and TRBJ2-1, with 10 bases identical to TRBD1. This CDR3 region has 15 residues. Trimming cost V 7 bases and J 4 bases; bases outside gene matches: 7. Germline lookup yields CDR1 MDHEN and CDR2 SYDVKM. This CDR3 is CASTKTGGAYNEQFF. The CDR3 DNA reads TGTGCCAGCACCAAGACAGGGGGCGCTTACAATGAGCAGTTCTTC.

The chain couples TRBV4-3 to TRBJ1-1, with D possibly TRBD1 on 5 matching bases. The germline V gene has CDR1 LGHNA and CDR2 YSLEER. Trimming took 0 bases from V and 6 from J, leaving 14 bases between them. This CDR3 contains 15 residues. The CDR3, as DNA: TGCGCCAGCAGCCAAGATCGGGCAGGGTCGGCTGAAGCTTTCTTT. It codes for CASSQDRAGSAEAFF.

For the CDR3, the DNA is TGTGCCAGCAGTTCGCTAGGAAGCTCTGGGGCCAACGTCCTGACTTTC. This codes for CASSSLGSSGANVLTF. This rearrangement joins TRBV28 to TRBJ2-6; no firm D call. The CDR3 extends over 16 amino acids. Germline CDR1 reads MDHEN; CDR2 reads SYDVKM. Between the trimmed V and J ends, which lost 4 bases and 0 bases, there was a span of 10 bases. The entire variable domain, with the rest obtained from reference TRBV28 and TRBJ2-6, is as follows: DVKVTQSSRYLVKRTGEKVFLECVQDMDHENMFWYRQDPGLGLRLIYFSYDVKMKEKGDIPEGYSVSREKKERFSLILESASTNQTSMYLCASSSLGSSGANVLTFGAGSRLTVL.

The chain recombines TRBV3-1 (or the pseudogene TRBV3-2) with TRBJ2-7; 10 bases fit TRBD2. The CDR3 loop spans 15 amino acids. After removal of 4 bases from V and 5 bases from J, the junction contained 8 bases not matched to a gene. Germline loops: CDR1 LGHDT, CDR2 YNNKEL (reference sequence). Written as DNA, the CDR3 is TGTGCCAGCAGCCCCGGGACTAGCGCCGGGCACGAGCAGTACTTC. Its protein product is CASSPGTSAGHEQYF.

CDR3: CSVRQGPDTQYF. The CDR3 bases are TGCAGCGTTCGGCAGGGACCAGATACGCAGTATTTT. This chain joins TRBV29-1 and TRBJ2-3; perhaps D is TRBD1 or TRBD2 (5 bases each). Trimming pared 5 bases from V and 4 bases from J, leaving 10 bases between. Germline CDR1 is SQVTM and CDR2 is ANQGSEA. This CDR3 contains 12 residues.

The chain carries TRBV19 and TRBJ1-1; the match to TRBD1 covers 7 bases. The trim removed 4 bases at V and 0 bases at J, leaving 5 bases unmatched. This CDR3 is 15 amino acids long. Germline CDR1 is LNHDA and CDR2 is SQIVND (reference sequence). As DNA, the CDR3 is TGTGCCAGTAGTACAGGGGGAGGAGTGAACACTGAAGCTTTCTTT. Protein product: CASSTGGGVNTEAFF.

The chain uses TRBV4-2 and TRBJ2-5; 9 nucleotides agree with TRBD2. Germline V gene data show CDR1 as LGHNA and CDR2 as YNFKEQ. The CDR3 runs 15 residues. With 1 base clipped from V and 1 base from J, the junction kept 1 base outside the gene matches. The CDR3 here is CASSQGTSAQETQYF. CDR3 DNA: TGTGCCAGCAGCCAAGGGACTAGCGCCCAAGAGACCCAGTACTTC.

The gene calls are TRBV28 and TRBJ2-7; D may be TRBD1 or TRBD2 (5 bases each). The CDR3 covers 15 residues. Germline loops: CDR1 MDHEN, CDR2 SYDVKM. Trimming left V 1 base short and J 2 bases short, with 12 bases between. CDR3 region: CASSLSAGTAYEQYF. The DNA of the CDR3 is TGTGCCAGCAGTTTATCGGCAGGGACGGCCTACGAGCAGTACTTC.

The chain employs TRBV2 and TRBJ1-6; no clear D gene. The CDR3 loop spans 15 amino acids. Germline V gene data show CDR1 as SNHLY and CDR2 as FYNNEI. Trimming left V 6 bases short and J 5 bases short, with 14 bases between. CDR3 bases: TGTGCCAGCAGGGCAAACAGTGCAAATAATTCACCCCTCCACTTT. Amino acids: CASRANSANNSPLHF.

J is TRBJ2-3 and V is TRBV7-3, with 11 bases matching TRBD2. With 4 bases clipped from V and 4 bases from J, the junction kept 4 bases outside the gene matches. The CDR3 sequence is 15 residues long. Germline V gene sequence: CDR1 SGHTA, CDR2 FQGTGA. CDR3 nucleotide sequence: TGTGCCAGCAGCTCTAGCGGGGGGAGGGCAGATACGCAGTATTTT. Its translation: CASSSSGGRADTQYF.

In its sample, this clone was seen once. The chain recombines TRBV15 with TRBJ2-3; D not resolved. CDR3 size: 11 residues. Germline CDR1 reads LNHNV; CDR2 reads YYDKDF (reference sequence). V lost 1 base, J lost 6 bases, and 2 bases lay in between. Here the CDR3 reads CATSRGDTQYF. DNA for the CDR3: TGTGCCACCAGCAGAGGGGATACGCAGTATTTT.